One sample yielded the 11 T cell receptor beta chains listed below, sequenced in a study of cytomegalovirus exposure and HLA in healthy donors. The repertoire was sequenced with immunoSEQ multiplex PCR; TCRdb's copy has only in-frame clones and lacks some. The sample shows about 110,000 clones, about 85% of them seen only once. Sequenced material: PBMCs. The origin of the receptors is a woman under 30 in good health and CMV-seropositive.

This clone was counted once. The chain is built from TRBV9 and TRBJ2-1, with 10 nucleotides matching TRBD1. The CDR3 spans 15 residues. Trimming cost V 3 bases and J 7 bases; bases outside gene matches: 7. Germline CDR1 is SGDLS and CDR2 is YYNGEE. This chain's CDR3 is CASSDPGTGENEQFF. The CDR3 DNA follows: TGTGCCAGCAGCGACCCCGGGACAGGGGAAAATGAGCAGTTCTTC.

The chain's CDR3 is CASSPGTGNYGYTF. The CDR3 DNA is TGTGCCAGCAGTCCAGGGACAGGGAACTATGGCTACACCTTC. V and J are TRBV27 and TRBJ1-2, with 9 bases fitting TRBD1. V lost 5 bases to trimming and J lost 2 bases; unmatched junction nucleotides: 3. The CDR3 is made up of 14 amino acids. Germline V lookup: CDR1 MNHEY, CDR2 SMNVEV (reference sequence).

This chain connects TRBV27 to TRBJ1-5; 8 bases line up with TRBD1. There are 13 residues in the CDR3. The V gene end was trimmed by 5 bases and the J gene end by 6 bases; junction bases not matched to a gene: 3. Germline-derived CDR1 and CDR2 are MNHEY and SMNVEV (reference sequence). CDR3 sequence: CASSQGTGQPQHF. In nucleotides, the CDR3 is TGTGCCAGCAGTCAGGGGACAGGTCAGCCCCAGCATTTT.

The V call is TRBV19, the J call TRBJ1-2; D remains ambiguous. Germline assignment: CDR1 LNHDA and CDR2 SQIVND (reference sequence). CDR3 length: 12 amino acids. V was trimmed by 7 bases and J by 0 bases, leaving 6 bases between them. The CDR3 coding sequence is TGTGCCAGTATGAGGGCTAACTATGGCTACACCTTC. Translation: CASMRANYGYTF.

The gene calls are TRBV6-6 and TRBJ2-2; TRBD2 matches at 10 bases. V lost 2 bases, J lost 11 bases, and 11 bases stayed unmatched. Germline loops: CDR1 MNHNY, CDR2 SVGAGI (reference sequence). This CDR3 is 16 amino acids long. The CDR3 spells CASSYGIAGGPSELFF. CDR3 coding DNA: TGTGCCAGCAGTTACGGGATAGCGGGGGGACCTTCCGAGCTGTTTTTT.

CDR3 residues: CASSLGGRMNTEAFF. CDR3 nucleotides: TGTGCCAGCAGCTTGGGGGGCAGGATGAACACTGAAGCTTTCTTT. This sequence joins TRBV5-4 and TRBJ1-1, with D perhaps matching TRBD1 (5 bases). Germline lookup yields CDR1 SGHNT and CDR2 YYREEE (reference sequence). V was trimmed by 0 bases and J by 0 bases, leaving 9 bases between them. There are 15 residues in the CDR3.

V gene TRBV10-2 combines with J gene TRBJ1-2, with 8 bases matching TRBD1. The germline CDR1 and CDR2 sequences are WSHSY and SAAADI. The J segment lost 4 bases and the V segment lost 4 bases, leaving 11 bases of the junction unmatched. The CDR3 loop spans 16 amino acids. The CDR3 is CASSGNPGGAGYGYTF. The DNA of the CDR3 is TGCGCCAGCAGTGGCAACCCAGGGGGCGCGGGCTATGGCTACACCTTC.

J is TRBJ2-3 and V is TRBV11-3; weak D call: TRBD2 (5 bases). Germline CDR1 SGHNT, CDR2 YENEEA. The CDR3 is made up of 15 amino acids. With 4 bases removed from V and 4 bases from J, the gap between germline ends came to 15 bases. In nucleotides, the CDR3 is TGTGCCAGCAGCTCGGACTTGGGGATTTCAGATACGCAGTATTTT. It encodes CASSSDLGISDTQYF.

The chain recombines TRBV2 with TRBJ2-1; TRBD1 matches at 10 bases. Germline V gives CDR1 SNHLY, CDR2 FYNNEI. With 4 bases clipped from V and 15 bases from J, the junction kept 3 bases outside the gene matches. This CDR3 is 11 amino acids long. The CDR3 bases are TGTGCCAGCAGTGGGGGACAGGGGTTGTTCTTC. Protein product: CASSGGQGLFF.

The chain couples TRBV6-5 to TRBJ1-1; D perhaps matches TRBD1 (5 bases). V shed 6 bases and J shed 6 bases, with 14 bases lying between them. Germline CDR1 MNHEY, CDR2 SVGAGI. The CDR3 has 13 residues. The CDR3 DNA is TGTGCCAGCAGCCTATCCACAGGATCTGAAGCTTTCTTT. Protein: CASSLSTGSEAFF.

The J gene is TRBJ1-2, the V gene TRBV27; TRBD1 matches at 7 bases. The ends lost 2 bases at V and 2 bases at J; junction bases unmatched: 8. CDR3 size: 16 residues. The germline V gene has CDR1 MNHEY and CDR2 SMNVEV (reference sequence). CDR3 sequence reads: CASSLARQTGNYGYTF. The CDR3 DNA follows: TGTGCCAGCAGTTTAGCTCGCCAGACAGGGAACTATGGCTACACCTTC.